This TCR beta chain was sequenced during a study of identical twins. The CDR3 loop spans 15 amino acids. The germline CDR1 and CDR2 sequences are LGHDT and YNNKEL (reference sequence). V was clipped by 1 base and J by 8 bases; unmatched bases: 5. Broader study findings: Models predicted too little out-of-frame TCR alpha sharing in monozygotic twins.

This clonotype has more than one count but fewer than ten. What it recognizes is unknown. TCRdb re-called the 5' RACE reads with MiXCR, one entry per CDR3 protein. This sample has around 250,000 distinct CDR3 sequences, with roughly 13% found just once. These data were also filed under a second study, of yellow fever vaccine responses in identical twins.

The receptor was derived from a woman between 18 and 29 years old in good health. This chain uses TRBV3-1 with TRBJ2-7, with 13 bases lining up with TRBD2. Sequenced: memory (CD45RO+) T cells sorted from blood. Here the CDR3 DNA reads TGTGCCAGCAGCCAAGTCGAACTAGCGGGAGGGAAGCAGTACTTC. Residues: CASSQVELAGGKQYF.